This paragraph reports one T cell receptor beta chain. No antigen is known for it. A deep-level run was used for the assay. Using immunoSEQ multiplex PCR, the repertoire was profiled, and TCRdb retains in-frame clones only, with some absent. Here the sample spans some 2,000,000 clones, 95% being singletons. The sample originates from a study of shared clonotypes between healthy human individuals. Study findings and constraints: Sampling included only blood; tissue repertoires likely differ.

Germline CDR1 ENHRY, CDR2 SYGVKD. The junction had 3 bases not matched to a gene; V was cut back by 3 bases and J by 4 bases. The CDR3 covers 15 residues. The rearrangement uses TRBV10-3 and TRBJ1-6; 7 positions agree with TRBD1. This TCR came from a man in his late teens or twenties in good health. The sample was naive CD4+ T cells sorted from blood. Described subset: CD45RA+ positively selected. The CDR3 loop is CAISDSDRYNSPLHF. CDR3 coding DNA: TGTGCCATCAGTGATTCGGACAGGTATAATTCACCCCTCCACTTT.